This T cell receptor beta chain emerged from a study of blood T cell repertoires in COVID-19. Study summary: COVID-19 samples collected from the United States, Italy and Spain covered acute and convalescent phases. In each case, the material was cDNA or gDNA derived from T cells, B-cell-depleted T cells, or PBMCs.

This clone has just one count. Under the authors' procedure: Reference gene primer amplification yielded estimated nucleated cell counts. Using immunoSEQ multiplex PCR, the repertoire was profiled, and TCRdb retains in-frame clones only, with some absent. The V and J calls and clone size are taken from that table; D and trimming were inferred from the DNA. Here the sample spans about 150,000 clones, 84% being singletons. The CDR3 is 12 residues long. Trimming took off 0 bases at V and 3 bases at J, with 3 bases between the two ends. Germline V gives CDR1 SGHRS, CDR2 YFSETQ. What was sequenced was peripheral blood. This TCR was recovered from a man in his 70s with acute or convalescent COVID-19. J is TRBJ2-5 and V is TRBV5-1; D is unclear. CDR3 protein: CASSLDKETQYF. The CDR3 DNA is TGCGCCAGCAGCTTGGATAAAGAGACCCAGTACTTC.